This paragraph covers one T cell receptor (beta chain) sequence. This clonotype was recorded a few times. The clone's antigen remains unknown. Base qualities are not provided; no much larger clone lies one nucleotide away. TCR beta repertoires were profiled from peripheral blood of approximately 13 young patients with multiple sclerosis to demonstrate the VDJtools post-analysis software. The patients with multiple sclerosis were children and adolescents between roughly 6 and 17 years of age. The CDR3, cysteine through phenylalanine, is 14 amino acids long. Only CDR3 DNA is held: 42 bases, read in frame from base 1. V loses 1 base at its end and J loses 1 base; junction bases beyond the gene matches: 2. From a lookup of the germline V gene (reference sequence), CDR1 and CDR2 are DFQATT and SNEGSKA. Library construction relied on PCR. The instrument was an Illumina HiSeq 2500. To reduce PCR and sequencing biases, unique molecular identifiers were built into the TCR beta cDNA libraries. Per 1 to 10 million input T cells, 500,000 or so cDNA molecules were obtained, such that each molecule approximated one T cell. The patient libraries were prepared and sequenced using the same protocol as the earlier healthy control dataset. Within a given batch, samples were prepared together, multiplexed and sequenced on the same HiSeq lane. The paper's data handling went like this. Raw barcoded reads were processed with MIGEC, discarding single-read molecular identifier groups before consensus assembly and CDR3 extraction. VDJtools was used for post-analysis of the clonotype tables, and diversity was normalized by down-sampling every dataset to the size of the smallest sample. Repertoire overlap clustering matched CDR3 amino acid but not nucleotide sequences to correct batch-related cross-sample contamination. TCRdb redid the processing of the public reads, applying fastp at Q25 and MiXCR, and retained in-frame beta chains. Identical CDR3 protein sequences are pooled into one entry, listed with their most common genes and DNA. TCRdb, rather than the study authors, made the V and J calls. For this sample there are 800,000 to 950,000 distinct CDR3 sequences; approximately 57% appear just once. The ten biggest clones cover about 4.8% of the sample.

These data are taken from a study of post-analysis software for immune sequencing data (dated by TCRdb to about 2015). Turning to the overall study: Recorded disease courses included relapsing-remitting, secondary progressive and progressive-relapsing multiple sclerosis, with some patients lacking subtype annotation. A subset of samples was prepared in parallel using single-end sample barcoding, then pooled and co-amplified after Illumina adapter ligation. The patient repertoires were compared against some twelve previously published healthy control repertoires obtained from donors aged about 6 to 27 years. Here is what the overall study found, with its caveats: Significantly higher frequencies in patients than in controls were found for several TRBV segments, including TRBV5-6, TRBV5-1 and TRBV20-1. Direct clustering with F measure showed strong co-clustering of samples prepared in the same batch, prompting a batch-effect correction. Significantly lower normalized Chao1 diversity was found in multiple sclerosis patients than in controls, suggesting substantial peripheral T-cell clonal expansion. The control group was slightly older than the multiple sclerosis patient group.

This receptor chain uses TRBV20-1 and TRBJ2-3; 7 bases in the middle match TRBD2. The specimen was blood. This sequence was found in a girl aged 5-17 years with multiple sclerosis. For the CDR3, the sequence is CSARVAGGTDTQYF. The nucleotide sequence reads as follows: TGCAGTGCTAGAGTTGCGGGGGGCACAGATACGCAGTATTTT.